The 24 T cell receptor beta chains below were found in one sample sequenced in a study of T cells after yellow fever vaccination. TCRdb called the 5' RACE reads again in MiXCR, with one record for every CDR3 protein. Of about 340,000 distinct CDR3 sequences in the sample, about 12% were seen once. The material was CD4+ T cells sorted from PBMCs, obtained 15 days after the yellow fever booster vaccination. The receptors were sampled from a man aged 18 to 30 who received the YFV17D yellow fever vaccine.

The sample holds a few counts of this clonotype. The chain couples TRBV10-3 to TRBJ2-2, with 7 bases lining up with TRBD2. The CDR3 spans 17 residues. Germline CDR1 is ENHRY and CDR2 is SYGVKD. Trimming took 3 bases from V and 5 from J; bases not matched to a gene: 12. CDR3 coding DNA: TGTGCCATCAGTGATGATTCGGCGGGGGAATATACCGGGGAGCTGTTTTTT. Translated, it gives CAISDDSAGEYTGELFF.

This clonotype was seen ten or more times. J is TRBJ2-2 and V is TRBV5-1; D is ambiguous. CDR1 is SGHRS, CDR2 YFSETQ, per germline. The CDR3 runs to 15 residues. The ends were cut back, 0 bases at V and 4 bases at J, with 10 bases in the middle. The CDR3 DNA reads TGCGCCAGCAGCTTGGAGGGCACGTTCACCGGGGAGCTGTTTTTT. Its translation is CASSLEGTFTGELFF.

The chain employs TRBV6-5 and TRBJ1-1; D ambiguous. This CDR3 comprises 11 residues. Germline CDR1 is MNHEY and CDR2 is SVGAGI. Trimming pared 9 bases from V and 4 bases from J, leaving 9 bases between. This chain's CDR3 is CASHSPTEAFF. The CDR3 region has the DNA TGTGCCAGTCATTCCCCCACTGAAGCTTTCTTT.

This clonotype was seen a handful of times. The V call is TRBV4-1, the J call TRBJ2-1, with 7 nucleotides matching TRBD1. The V and J ends lost 5 bases and 6 bases, in that order; junction bases with no gene match: 4. The length of the CDR3 is 13 residues. Germline-derived CDR1 and CDR2 are MGHRA and YSYEKL. CDR3 sequence: CASSEQGVNEQFF. In DNA, the CDR3 is TGCGCCAGCAGCGAGCAGGGGGTCAATGAGCAGTTCTTC.

This clonotype was observed a handful of times. The chain carries TRBV30 and TRBJ2-1; TRBD2 aligns across 7 bases. This CDR3 comprises 15 residues. CDR1 GTSNPN and CDR2 SVGIG come from the germline V gene (reference sequence). The trim removed 0 bases at V and 5 bases at J, leaving 7 bases unmatched. For the CDR3, the DNA is TGTGCCTGGAGTGTACGGGGGACTATTAACAATGAGCAGTTCTTC. Translated, it gives CAWSVRGTINNEQFF.

The chain joins TRBV5-1 to TRBJ2-2; D might be TRBD1 (6 bases). Germline values: CDR1 SGHRS, CDR2 YFSETQ. V gave up 4 bases and J gave up 1 base, with 11 bases separating them. This CDR3 is built from 15 residues. Here the CDR3 reads CASSPGTWNTGELFF. The CDR3 bases are TGCGCCAGCAGCCCTGGGACATGGAACACCGGGGAGCTGTTTTTT.

This clonotype was counted between two and nine times. The V call is TRBV5-5, the J call TRBJ2-7; possible D gene TRBD2, 5 bases. This CDR3 is 14 amino acids long. Per the germline V gene, CDR1 is SGHKS and CDR2 is YYEKEE (reference sequence). Trimming shortened V by 1 base and J by 6 bases, and 14 bases separated the two germline ends. CDR3 in amino acids: CASSLSGLPSEQYF. CDR3 in DNA: TGTGCCAGCAGCTTGAGTGGACTTCCATCCGAGCAGTACTTC.

This clonotype was observed a few times. The chain recombines TRBV7-9 with TRBJ2-7, with 7 bases matching TRBD1. Trimming took 5 bases from V and 7 from J; bases not matched to a gene: 8. Germline V CDR1 and CDR2: SEHNR, FQNEAQ (reference sequence). The CDR3 is made up of 13 amino acids. The CDR3 loop is CASSRTGVEEQYV. CDR3 in DNA: TGTGCCAGCAGCCGCACAGGGGTGGAAGAGCAGTACGTC.

This chain uses TRBV4-1 with TRBJ2-1; D uncertain. Germline V gives CDR1 MGHRA, CDR2 YSYEKL. Trimming cost V 2 bases and J 5 bases, with 13 bases left between them. CDR3 length equals 15 residues. The CDR3, as DNA: TGCGCCAGCAGCCAATCCACGCCGGTCCACAATGAGCAGTTCTTC. It specifies CASSQSTPVHNEQFF.

This rearrangement joins TRBV7-2 to TRBJ2-5, with TRBD2 identical over 9 bases. This CDR3 has 14 amino acids. Trimming cost V 3 bases and J 4 bases; bases outside gene matches: 3. Germline V gene data show CDR1 as SGHTA and CDR2 as FQGNSA. Here the CDR3 reads CASSFGLARETQYF. The CDR3 DNA reads as TGTGCCAGCAGCTTTGGACTAGCGCGAGAGACCCAGTACTTC.

The J gene is TRBJ1-6, the V gene TRBV19, with a weak D call TRBD1 (6 bases). The CDR3 has 15 residues. The V end lost 7 bases, the J end lost 10 bases, and 20 bases lay between the germline ends. Germline V gene data show CDR1 as LNHDA and CDR2 as SQIVND (reference sequence). CDR3 nucleotide sequence: TGTGCCAGTACCACGAGGGAGGGGGAGAGATCACCCCTCCACTTT. Amino acid sequence: CASTTREGERSPLHF.

Many counts were recorded for this clonotype. V gene TRBV7-8 combines with J gene TRBJ2-3; D remains ambiguous. The V and J ends lost 4 bases and 8 bases respectively, with 13 bases between them. Germline V gene sequence: CDR1 SGHVS, CDR2 FQNEAQ. This CDR3 is 13 amino acids long. The CDR3: CASSSRTERTQYF. The CDR3, as DNA: TGTGCCAGCAGCTCCAGAACAGAGCGTACGCAGTATTTT.

This chain links TRBV9 with TRBJ2-3, with TRBD2 identical over 8 bases. The germline gives CDR1 SGDLS, CDR2 YYNGEE. The CDR3 is 16 residues long. Losses at the gene ends were 3 bases for V and 2 bases for J; bases not matched to a gene: 8. For the CDR3, the DNA is TGTGCCAGCAGCGATTCCCGCGGGGGGCACACAGATACGCAGTATTTT. This translates into CASSDSRGGHTDTQYF.

This sequence joins TRBV4-3 and TRBJ1-3; possibly TRBD1 for D (5 bases). The germline V gene has CDR1 LGHNA and CDR2 YSLEER. CDR3 size: 16 residues. V lost 1 base and J lost 0, with 10 bases in between. The CDR3 nucleotides are TGCGCCAGCAGCCAAGCGATAGACAGCTCTGGAAACACCATATATTTT. As protein: CASSQAIDSSGNTIYF.

J is TRBJ1-1 and V is TRBV18; 7 bases agree with TRBD1. This CDR3 contains 15 residues. The V segment lost 5 bases and the J segment 1 base; nucleotides outside the gene matches: 7. CDR1 is KGHSH and CDR2 is LQKENI in the germline V gene. CDR3 nucleotide sequence: TGTGCCAGCTCAACTAACCGGGACAGGAACACTGAAGCTTTCTTT. Residues: CASSTNRDRNTEAFF.

This clonotype was detected only a few times. The V call is TRBV6-5, the J call TRBJ1-1, with TRBD1 matching 8 bases. This CDR3 is built from 13 residues. CDR1 is MNHEY, CDR2 SVGAGI, per germline. Losses at the gene ends were 7 bases for V and 0 bases for J; bases not matched to a gene: 1. The CDR3: CASKDRVNTEAFF. The DNA of the CDR3 is TGTGCCAGCAAGGACAGGGTGAACACTGAAGCTTTCTTT.

The genes are TRBV5-1 and TRBJ1-5; no clear D gene. The V end lost 5 bases, the J end lost 7 bases, and 13 bases lay between the germline ends. Germline lookup yields CDR1 SGHRS and CDR2 YFSETQ. CDR3 size: 13 residues. Written as DNA, the CDR3 is TGCGCCAGCAGTCTCCCCTGTATACAGCCCCAGCATTTT. Amino acids: CASSLPCIQPQHF.

This clonotype was counted a few times. The chain couples TRBV5-4 to TRBJ1-6; D unclear. With 3 bases removed from V and 5 bases from J, the gap between germline ends came to 15 bases. CDR1 and CDR2 (germline): SGHNT, YYREEE (reference sequence). CDR3 size: 16 residues. The CDR3 reads CASSSAGAANNSPLHF. The CDR3 DNA follows: TGTGCCAGCAGCTCGGCCGGTGCAGCAAATAATTCACCCCTCCACTTT.

V gene TRBV4-1 combines with J gene TRBJ2-5, with 9 positions matching TRBD1. The junction had 10 bases not matched to a gene; V was cut back by 4 bases and J by 7 bases. The germline V gene has CDR1 MGHRA and CDR2 YSYEKL. The CDR3 totals 15 residues. The CDR3 sequence: CASSPGQGLRGTQYF. The CDR3 bases are TGCGCCAGCAGCCCGGGACAGGGCCTCCGCGGGACCCAGTACTTC.

This clonotype was recorded a few times. J is TRBJ2-7 and V is TRBV7-6, with D possibly matching TRBD1 (5 bases). The V and J ends lost 11 bases and 3 bases respectively, with 11 bases between them. There are 11 residues in the CDR3. From germline, CDR1 is SGHVS and CDR2 FNYEAQ. The CDR3 is CAFHDSYEQYV. CDR3 sequence (DNA): TGTGCCTTTCACGACAGCTACGAGCAGTACGTC.

This clonotype was observed a few times. V gene TRBV12-3 or TRBV12-4 combines with J gene TRBJ2-1; the match to TRBD2 covers 10 bases. V dropped 6 bases and J dropped 6; count of bases not matched to a gene: 5. The CDR3 runs to 14 residues. The CDR3 coding sequence is TGTGCCAGCAGGTCAGCGGGGGGGTTCAATGAGCAGTTCTTC. Protein product: CASRSAGGFNEQFF.

This clonotype was seen many times. CDR3 amino acids: CASSDQRNTEAFF. CDR3 DNA: TGTGCCAGCAGCGATCAGAGGAACACTGAAGCTTTCTTT. This chain links TRBV7-2 with TRBJ1-1, with D hard to call. Germline V lookup: CDR1 SGHTA, CDR2 FQGNSA. Between the trimmed V and J ends, which lost 5 bases and 1 base, there was a span of 8 bases. The CDR3 runs 13 residues.

The chain combines TRBV9 with TRBJ2-1; TRBD1 matches 7 bases. This CDR3 has 15 residues. V shed 1 base, J shed 7 bases, and the junction held 8 bases outside the gene matches. Germline CDR1 reads SGDLS; CDR2 reads YYNGEE. CDR3 protein: CASSVTNDRDNEQFF. DNA of the CDR3: TGTGCCAGCAGCGTAACCAATGACAGGGATAATGAGCAGTTCTTC.

The chain combines TRBV12-2 with TRBJ1-2. TRBV12-2 is noted as a pseudogene. CDR3 size: 13 residues. CDR3 sequence reads: CASRLAQPGGYTF. CDR3 sequence (DNA): TGTGCAAGTCGCTTAGCACAACCTGGTGGCTACACCTTC.